This TCR beta chain was sequenced in a study of chemoradiotherapy in HPV16-positive cancers (dated 2022 in TCRdb). Study-level background: Using functional T-cell assays on cells from two HPV16-positive patients, the researchers defined candidate HPV-specific T-cell clones and common TCR motifs. Whether T-cell immunity against the HPV oncoproteins E6 and E7 changes during chemoradiotherapy and whether survival is affected by this immunity were examined in the study. The candidate HPV-specific TCRs and motifs were subsequently tracked in TCR repertoires obtained from roughly 85 patients with HPV-related cancers.

Repertoires were sampled multiple times during chemoradiotherapy, which allowed clonal expansion in the tumor microenvironment to be followed. The CDR3 runs 14 amino acids, cysteine and phenylalanine included. The DNA shown is the 42-base CDR3, in frame from base 1. CDR1 KGHSH and CDR2 LQKENI are derived from the germline V gene. A distance of 9 bases separates the germline ends of V and J, which lose 3 bases and 2 bases respectively. The research as a whole found: Among HPV16-positive patients, expansion of HPV-responsive T cells during chemoradiotherapy was associated with better recurrence-free survival. Only a couple of HPV16-positive patients were used to derive the functional definition of HPV-specific T cells, and the survival association was reported for HPV16-positive patients. Expansion of candidate HPV-specific clones and E7-related TCR motifs was observed in the tumor microenvironment during treatment, whereas no such expansion was observed for non-HPV-specific T cells.

In the case of this clone: Its antigen is not yet known. Base qualities are not recorded, but no much larger clone differs from it by a single base.

The receptor library was made with the immunoSEQ multiplex PCR assay. The table comes from immuneACCESS by way of TCRdb, which keeps in-frame sequences with V and J called. Part of the clones is missing from these tables; in studies checked, under half for an unresolved V gene and the rest for unknown reasons. Here the sample has about 30,000 clones; approximately 90% occur a single time. Around 20% of the sample rests with the top ten. This clonotype was sampled from a human donor with HPV-associated anogenital cancer. The source was blood, collected from a patient who underwent chemoradiotherapy. The chain joins TRBV18 to TRBJ2-3, with a tentative D gene TRBD1 over 5 matching bases. The CDR3 corresponds to CASSPRDPTDTQYF. The nucleotide sequence reads as follows: TGTGCCAGCTCACCCAGGGATCCCACAGATACGCAGTATTTT.